This T cell receptor (beta chain) was captured in a study of CD8 T cells in ankylosing spondylitis. TCRdb independently ran MiXCR on the 5' RACE reads; one entry per CDR3 protein. There are more than 200,000 distinct CDR3 sequences in the sample; more than 20% occur only once, and less than 0.75% lies in the top ten. The germline gives CDR1 DFQATT, CDR2 SNEGSKA (reference sequence). The CDR3 extends over 12 amino acids. V lost 0 bases and J lost 6, with 5 bases in between. This TCR came from a male donor with ankylosing spondylitis or in good health (not recorded which). Material for sequencing was blood, either unsorted or a sorted T cell fraction (not recorded which). The V and J genes are TRBV20-1 and TRBJ2-2; D remains unclear. CDR3 sequence (DNA): TGCAGTGCTAGAGATCTCCCCGGGGAGCTGTTTTTT. It translates to CSARDLPGELFF.